The 16 T cell receptor beta chains presented below share a single source sample, sequenced in a study of T cell responses to AZD1222 COVID-19 vaccine listed by TCRdb under 2021. Receptor amplification or capture employed the immunoSEQ multiplex PCR assay. Not all clones reach the TCRdb copy of this immuneACCESS table, which keeps in-frame sequences only. Checked studies attribute under half of the gap to unresolved V genes and leave the rest unexplained. Across this sample there are about 160,000 clones, with around 91% seen only once. The ten largest make up about 6.9% of the sample. This specimen's time point label, interpreted: baseline before first vaccination. The specimen was peripheral blood, collected on day 0 of AZD1222 vaccination. The receptors come from an adult in good health.

V and J are TRBV10-3 and TRBJ2-7, with D perhaps matching TRBD2 (7 bases). With 5 bases removed from V and 3 bases from J, the gap between germline ends came to 14 bases. The CDR3 is 14 amino acids. CDR1 and CDR2 from the germline V gene are ENHRY and SYGVKD. Written as DNA, the CDR3 is TGTGCCATCAGTCGAGGGGGGGGTAACTACGAGCAGTACTTC. Translating gives CAISRGGGNYEQYF.

The chain couples TRBV6-5 to TRBJ2-1; 8 bases match TRBD2. This CDR3 has 15 amino acids. The V gene end was trimmed by 6 bases and the J gene end by 4 bases; junction bases not matched to a gene: 8. CDR1 is MNHEY and CDR2 is SVGAGI in the germline V gene. The DNA for the CDR3 is TGTGCCAGCAGGGCCAGCGGGGGTGGATACAATGAGCAGTTCTTC. The encoded protein is CASRASGGGYNEQFF.

The chain is built from TRBV29-1 and TRBJ1-2; D gene ambiguous. Germline assignment: CDR1 SQVTM and CDR2 ANQGSEA. The length of the CDR3 is 12 residues. The V end lost 6 bases, the J end lost 4 bases, and 12 bases lay between the germline ends. The CDR3 region is CSVIETPYGYTF. CDR3 bases: TGCAGCGTAATAGAAACCCCCTATGGCTACACCTTC.

This chain uses TRBV28 with TRBJ2-7; D possibly matches TRBD1 or TRBD2 (5 bases each). V dropped 5 bases and J dropped 0 bases, with 11 bases sitting between them. The V gene's germline CDR1 is MDHEN and CDR2 SYDVKM. The CDR3 is made up of 14 amino acids. DNA of the CDR3: TGTGCCAGCAGTCCCTCAGGGACCTCCTACGAGCAGTACTTC. Translation: CASSPSGTSYEQYF.

Here the CDR3 DNA reads TGTGCCAGCAGCTTACTAGGGGAGCTGTTTTTT. This encodes CASSLLGELFF. The chain has TRBV13 and TRBJ2-2; unclear D gene. Germline CDR1 is PRHDT and CDR2 is FYEKMQ (reference sequence). The CDR3 is 11 residues long. V was pared by 2 bases and J by 8 bases, with 3 bases between.

The rearrangement joins TRBV28 to TRBJ1-6; 9 bases are a match to TRBD1. The germline V gene encodes CDR1 MDHEN and CDR2 SYDVKM. This CDR3 has 17 residues. The ends lost 7 bases at V and 2 bases at J; junction bases unmatched: 9. Written as DNA, the CDR3 is TGTGCCAGCATTCTCACAGGGGGCGCGCCCTATAATTCACCCCTCCACTTT. Amino acid sequence: CASILTGGAPYNSPLHF.

This clone was recorded only once. V and J are TRBV12-5 and TRBJ2-5; D uncertain. This CDR3 spans 12 amino acids. V was clipped by 2 bases and J by 2 bases, with 3 bases between them. Per the germline V gene, CDR1 is LGHNT and CDR2 is FRNRAP. CDR3 region: CASGLKQETQYF. CDR3 sequence (DNA): TGTGCTAGTGGTTTGAAGCAAGAGACCCAGTACTTC. Looking up the rest from reference TRBV12-5 and TRBJ2-5 gives the full variable domain: DARVTQTPRHKVTEMGQEVTMRCQPILGHNTVFWYRQTMMQGLELLAYFRNRAPLDDSGMPKDRFSAEMPDATLATLKIQPSEPRDSAVYFCASGLKQETQYFGPGTRLLVL.

The genes are TRBV7-6 and TRBJ2-3; perhaps TRBD2 as D (8 bases). The CDR3 has 17 amino acids. Trimming stripped 4 bases from V and 0 bases from J, with 17 bases between. Germline V gene lookup returns CDR1 SGHVS and CDR2 FNYEAQ. CDR3 protein: CASSSRGGRGSTDTQYF. The CDR3 DNA sequence: TGTGCCAGCAGCTCTCGGGGGGGCAGGGGGAGCACAGATACGCAGTATTTT. The variable domain in full, completed from reference TRBV7-6 and TRBJ2-3, reads GAGVSQSPRYKVTKRGQDVALRCDPISGHVSLYWYRQALGQGPEFLTYFNYEAQQDKSGLPNDRFSAERPEGSISTLTIQRTEQRDSAMYRCASSSRGGRGSTDTQYFGPGTRLTVL.

The sample holds one count of this clone. The chain combines TRBV5-1 with TRBJ2-7; 10 bases line up with TRBD2. The V segment lost 4 bases and the J segment 5 bases; nucleotides outside the gene matches: 6. Germline lookup yields CDR1 SGHRS and CDR2 YFSETQ. The CDR3 has 14 residues. CDR3 amino acids: CASSPGLASHEQYF. The CDR3 DNA follows: TGCGCCAGCAGCCCGGGACTAGCGAGCCACGAGCAGTACTTC.

The chain is built from TRBV6-1 and TRBJ1-3, with a weak D call TRBD1 (5 bases). V gave up 2 bases and J gave up 0 bases, with 14 bases separating them. CDR1 and CDR2 from the germline V gene are MNHNS and SASEGT. This CDR3 spans 17 amino acids. CDR3 amino acids: CASSEQGRLASGNTIYF. DNA for the CDR3: TGTGCCAGCAGTGAACAGGGAAGACTGGCCTCTGGAAACACCATATATTTT.

This clone was counted once. J is TRBJ2-6 and V is TRBV10-3; 8 bases agree with TRBD1. The V and J ends lost 2 bases and 1 base, in that order; junction bases with no gene match: 13. Germline CDR1 ENHRY, CDR2 SYGVKD. The CDR3 is made up of 20 amino acids. Here the CDR3 DNA reads TGTGCCATCAGTGAGCAATATGGGGTGACAGGGGATTCTGGGGCCAACGTCCTGACTTTC. This gives the protein CAISEQYGVTGDSGANVLTF.

V and J are TRBV7-2 and TRBJ2-5, with a weak D call TRBD2 (7 bases). The length of the CDR3 is 15 residues. V lost 3 bases to trimming and J lost 7 bases, with 18 bases between them. CDR1 is SGHTA, CDR2 FQGNSA, per germline. CDR3 sequence: CASSFGGGLGGTQYF. CDR3 DNA: TGTGCCAGCAGCTTTGGCGGGGGCCTTGGGGGGACCCAGTACTTC. Looking up the rest from reference TRBV7-2 and TRBJ2-5 gives the full variable domain: GAGVSQSPSNKVTEKGKDVELRCDPISGHTALYWYRQSLGQGLEFLIYFQGNSAPDKSGLPSDRFSAERTGGSVSTLTIQRTQQEDSAVYLCASSFGGGLGGTQYFGPGTRLLVL.

There are a few counts of this clone. This chain uses TRBV4-1 with TRBJ1-1, with 7 bases identical to TRBD1. Germline CDR1 is MGHRA and CDR2 is YSYEKL. The CDR3 runs to 14 residues. With 4 bases clipped from V and 3 bases from J, the junction kept 5 bases outside the gene matches. CDR3 DNA: TGCGCCAGCAGCCCGAGGGACAGTCACACTGAAGCTTTCTTT. Protein: CASSPRDSHTEAFF.

The chain joins TRBV6-5 to TRBJ1-2; the D gene is possibly TRBD1 (6 bases). The CDR3 totals 15 residues. Deletions cut 5 bases from V and 8 bases from J, with 21 bases between. The germline V gene encodes CDR1 MNHEY and CDR2 SVGAGI. The CDR3 sequence is CASSTQTTGVMGYTF. CDR3 DNA: TGTGCCAGCAGTACGCAGACGACAGGAGTTATGGGCTACACCTTC.

This chain uses TRBV9 with TRBJ2-1, with D perhaps matching TRBD2 (5 bases). CDR1 is SGDLS, CDR2 YYNGEE, per germline. The length of the CDR3 is 17 residues. The V and J ends lost 0 bases and 0 bases respectively, with 13 bases between them. The DNA for the CDR3 is TGTGCCAGCAGCGTAGACCCTGGGGAGAGCTCCTACAATGAGCAGTTCTTC. It encodes CASSVDPGESSYNEQFF.

This chain links TRBV15 with TRBJ1-5, with D possibly matching TRBD1 (5 bases). Trimming pared 3 bases from V and 0 bases from J, leaving 9 bases between. The CDR3 length is 15 residues. Germline V gene data show CDR1 as LNHNV and CDR2 as YYDKDF (reference sequence). The chain's CDR3 is CATSRRGHSNQPQHF. The CDR3 DNA reads TGTGCCACCAGCAGGCGCGGACATAGCAATCAGCCCCAGCATTTT.